Listed here are 29 T cell receptor beta chains from one sample, sequenced in a study of blood T cells in healthy people across ages. The second PCR ran about 7 to 12 cycles with a sample-barcoded 5' primer and J-beta primers. A single record per CDR3 protein comes from TCRdb applying MiXCR to the 5' RACE reads. The table lists about 2 million distinct CDR3 sequences, about 49% of them singletons. Sample: blood. The receptors shown here come from a woman aged 35 to 49 in good health.

This sequence joins TRBV9 and TRBJ1-2; weak D call: TRBD1 (5 bases). CDR1 and CDR2 from the germline V gene are SGDLS and YYNGEE. The germline V and J ends were trimmed by 0 bases and 2 bases, with 17 bases remaining between them. The CDR3 loop spans 17 amino acids. CDR3 DNA sequence: TGTGCCAGCAGCGTAGTTCCGGAAGGGGCCACCAACTATGGCTACACCTTC. As protein: CASSVVPEGATNYGYTF.

This clonotype showed up many times. This chain joins TRBV20-1 and TRBJ2-3; TRBD1 aligns across 9 bases. After removal of 8 bases from V and 3 bases from J, the junction contained 6 bases not matched to a gene. The CDR3 is 13 residues long. CDR1 is DFQATT and CDR2 is SNEGSKA in the germline V gene (reference sequence). In DNA, the CDR3 is TGCAGTTATCGGGACAGGGTTACAGATACGCAGTATTTT. Translation: CSYRDRVTDTQYF.

This clonotype was seen more than once but under ten times. The J gene is TRBJ2-5, the V gene TRBV15; D may be TRBD2 (6 bases). Germline V CDR1 and CDR2: LNHNV, YYDKDF (reference sequence). The ends were cut back, 0 bases at V and 7 bases at J, with 18 bases in the middle. CDR3 length: 16 residues. The CDR3 DNA sequence: TGTGCCACCAGCAGAGAGTTTACCGGGACTGGCGCGACCCAGTACTTC. This sequence encodes CATSREFTGTGATQYF.

The chain couples TRBV27 to TRBJ1-1, with 9 bases that match TRBD1. Germline-derived CDR1 and CDR2 are MNHEY and SMNVEV (reference sequence). The CDR3 is 13 residues long. Germline trimming cut 5 bases from V and 8 bases from J; bases unmatched to any gene: 6. The CDR3 DNA reads as TGTGCCAGCAGTACGAGGACAGGGGCAGAAGCTTTCTTT. The encoded protein is CASSTRTGAEAFF.

This chain uses TRBV7-2 with TRBJ1-4; 8 nucleotides match TRBD1. Germline CDR1 SGHTA, CDR2 FQGNSA. The CDR3 contains 17 residues. V shed 4 bases and J 6 bases; nucleotides not matched to a gene: 13. The CDR3 sequence is CASSSFRGHRGDEKLFF. CDR3 DNA sequence: TGTGCCAGCAGCTCATTCAGGGGGCATAGGGGAGATGAAAAACTGTTTTTT.

This clonotype was found many times. The chain uses TRBV7-2 and TRBJ2-1; perhaps TRBD1 as D (6 bases). CDR3 length: 15 residues. Trimming took off 4 bases at V and 4 bases at J, with 14 bases between the two ends. Germline CDR1 and CDR2: SGHTA and FQGNSA. For the CDR3, the DNA is TGTGCCAGCAGCTGGCAAACAGGGCCGTACAATGAGCAGTTCTTC. Translating it yields CASSWQTGPYNEQFF. The entire variable domain, with the rest obtained from reference TRBV7-2 and TRBJ2-1, is as follows: GAGVSQSPSNKVTEKGKDVELRCDPISGHTALYWYRQSLGQGLEFLIYFQGNSAPDKSGLPSDRFSAERTGGSVSTLTIQRTQQEDSAVYLCASSWQTGPYNEQFFGPGTRLTVL.

The V call is TRBV12-3 or TRBV12-4, the J call TRBJ2-7; D gene unclear. TRBJ2-5 matches the DNA end more closely, so the J call is doubtful. This CDR3 contains 12 residues. The CDR3 here is CASSLLTGTQYF. Written as DNA, the CDR3 is TGTGCCAGCAGTTTACTTACTGGGACCCAGTACTTC.

This clonotype was counted between two and nine times. The J gene is TRBJ2-7, the V gene TRBV4-1, with 9 positions matching TRBD1. The CDR3 is made up of 12 amino acids. The J segment lost 5 bases and the V segment lost 11 bases, leaving 7 bases of the junction unmatched. CDR1 is MGHRA and CDR2 is YSYEKL in the germline V gene. CDR3 in amino acids: CASRDRANEQYF. In nucleotides, the CDR3 is TGCGCCTCCCGGGACAGGGCTAACGAGCAGTACTTC.

This clonotype has only a few counts. The chain links TRBV2 to TRBJ2-1; possibly TRBD2 for D (6 bases). Trimming pared 11 bases from V and 3 bases from J, leaving 17 bases between. This CDR3 region has 14 residues. In germline, CDR1 is SNHLY, CDR2 FYNNEI. The CDR3 sequence: CAGQGAGYYNEQFF. The CDR3, as DNA: TGTGCCGGACAAGGCGCGGGGTACTACAATGAGCAGTTCTTC.

The chain links TRBV7-3 to TRBJ2-2; D gene unclear. CDR1 is SGHTA and CDR2 is FQGTGA in the germline V gene. The CDR3 extends over 14 amino acids. V was shortened by 10 bases and J by 0 bases, with 12 bases between the two germline ends. CDR3 amino acids: CATKESANTGELFF. The CDR3 DNA is TGTGCCACCAAGGAGTCCGCGAACACCGGGGAGCTGTTTTTT.

The chain joins TRBV9 to TRBJ2-3; D might be TRBD1 (6 bases). CDR3 size: 19 residues. V was pared by 0 bases and J by 0 bases, with 20 bases between. In germline, CDR1 is SGDLS, CDR2 YYNGEE. CDR3 loop: CASSVGWIGGTSSTDTQYF. The CDR3 DNA is TGTGCCAGCAGCGTAGGGTGGATCGGTGGGACATCCAGCACAGATACGCAGTATTTT.

The rearrangement joins TRBV7-6 to TRBJ1-4; D is possibly TRBD1 (5 bases). The CDR3 has 11 amino acids. Trimming pared 5 bases from V and 13 bases from J, leaving 11 bases between. Per the germline V gene, CDR1 is SGHVS and CDR2 is FNYEAQ. The CDR3 DNA sequence: TGTGCCAGCAGCGTGGGGGGGGGACTGTTTTTT. It translates to CASSVGGGLFF.

This chain joins TRBV20-1 and TRBJ2-5; no clear D. Germline assignment: CDR1 DFQATT and CDR2 SNEGSKA (reference sequence). Trimming cost V 6 bases and J 11 bases, with 28 bases left between them. The CDR3 extends over 15 amino acids. CDR3 sequence: CSARQRVRAYNEQYF. DNA of the CDR3: TGCAGTGCCCGACAAAGGGTCCGTGCCTACAATGAGCAGTACTTC.

This sequence joins TRBV7-2 and TRBJ1-5; D uncertain. V gave up 3 bases and J gave up 1 base, with 10 bases separating them. Germline assignment: CDR1 SGHTA and CDR2 FQGNSA. The length of the CDR3 is 15 residues. CDR3 region: CASSLWSGSNQPQHF. CDR3 nucleotides: TGTGCCAGCAGCTTGTGGTCGGGGAGCAATCAGCCCCAGCATTTT.

This clonotype was detected only once. The genes are TRBV24-1 and TRBJ2-1; the D gene is possibly TRBD1 (6 bases). The end of the DNA aligns better with TRBJ2-7, so the J call may be wrong. From germline, CDR1 is KGHDR and CDR2 SFDVKD. The CDR3 contains 16 residues. The CDR3 nucleotides read TGTGCCACCAGTGAGCCCCAGGGGATCTCCTACAATGAGCAGTACTTC. It specifies CATSEPQGISYNEQYF.

In its sample, this clonotype was seen a few times. J is TRBJ2-6 and V is TRBV6-2 or TRBV6-3, with D unclear. The ends were cut back, 4 bases at V and 5 bases at J, with 15 bases in the middle. The germline V gene has CDR1 MNHEY and CDR2 SVGEGT. The CDR3 length is 16 residues. CDR3 DNA: TGTGCCAGCAGTTCTGGCAGGTCTCTTAGGGCCAACGTCCTGACTTTC. Its translation is CASSSGRSLRANVLTF.

Ten or more counts support this clonotype. The chain recombines TRBV7-9 with TRBJ2-7; D may be TRBD2 (6 bases). The CDR3 loop spans 13 amino acids. The germline CDR1 and CDR2 sequences are SEHNR and FQNEAQ (reference sequence). The V gene lost 3 bases and the J gene lost 6 bases, with 12 bases spanning the gap. The CDR3 is CASSFGGTPEQYF. The CDR3 DNA follows: TGTGCCAGCAGCTTTGGGGGGACCCCCGAGCAGTACTTC.

This clonotype was observed a handful of times. The chain recombines TRBV7-2 with TRBJ2-1, with 12 bases identical to TRBD2. The germline CDR1 and CDR2 sequences are SGHTA and FQGNSA. CDR3 length: 16 residues. V dropped 1 base and J dropped 6; count of bases not matched to a gene: 4. As DNA, the CDR3 is TGTGCCAGCAGCTTAGTTGGGACTAGCGGGCCCAATGAGCAGTTCTTC. This gives the protein CASSLVGTSGPNEQFF.

The rearrangement uses TRBV29-1 and TRBJ1-2, with D possibly being TRBD1 (5 bases). The CDR3 runs to 13 residues. Trimming removed 4 bases at V and 8 bases at J, with 17 bases between. Germline values: CDR1 SQVTM, CDR2 ANQGSEA. CDR3 loop: CSVGAGQTIGYTF. The CDR3 coding sequence is TGCAGCGTTGGGGCAGGACAAACTATCGGCTACACCTTC. The entire variable domain, with the rest obtained from reference TRBV29-1 and TRBJ1-2, is as follows: SAVISQKPSRDICQRGTSLTIQCQVDSQVTMMFWYRQQPGQSLTLIATANQGSEATYESGFVIDKFPISRPNLTFSTLTVSNMSPEDSSIYLCSVGAGQTIGYTFGSGTRLTVV.

This clonotype was seen only once. The V gene is TRBV7-4, the J gene TRBJ2-5; 8 bases are shared with TRBD2. The germline V gene has CDR1 SGHVT and CDR2 SQSDAQ. The CDR3 has 19 amino acids. Unmatched junction bases numbered 21, after V lost 4 bases and J lost 5 bases. The CDR3 protein is CASSSQSAGDFQGRETQYF. CDR3 coding DNA: TGTGCCAGCAGCTCTCAGTCAGCGGGGGATTTTCAGGGTAGGGAGACCCAGTACTTC.

This clonotype was observed many times. The genes are TRBV29-1 and TRBJ2-1; D gene uncertain. V lost 5 bases and J lost 6, with 14 bases in between. CDR3 length: 13 residues. CDR1 and CDR2 (germline): SQVTM, ANQGSEA. CDR3 region: CSVSVVVGNEQFF. The CDR3 bases are TGCAGCGTTTCCGTGGTTGTGGGCAATGAGCAGTTCTTC.

V is TRBV28 and J is TRBJ2-5, with a weak D call TRBD1 (6 bases). V lost 11 bases, J lost 4 bases, and 14 bases lay in between. This CDR3 is 12 amino acids long. Germline V gene data show CDR1 as MDHEN and CDR2 as SYDVKM. As DNA, the CDR3 is TGTGCCGGCCGGCAGGGGCTAGAGACCCAGTACTTC. It yields the protein CAGRQGLETQYF.

The genes are TRBV29-1 and TRBJ2-3; perhaps TRBD1 as D (6 bases). V gave up 1 base and J gave up 5 bases, with 10 bases separating them. CDR1 and CDR2 (germline): SQVTM, ANQGSEA. The CDR3 runs to 13 residues. CDR3 nucleotides: TGCAGCGTTGAAGTGGGGGCAATAGATACGCAGTATTTT. Translated, it gives CSVEVGAIDTQYF.

V and J are TRBV20-1 and TRBJ1-1, with D possibly being TRBD1 (5 bases). CDR1 DFQATT and CDR2 SNEGSKA come from the germline V gene (reference sequence). Trimming took 4 bases from V and 2 from J, leaving 11 bases between them. The CDR3 has 13 residues. The CDR3 sequence is CSATVDRNTEAFF. In DNA, the CDR3 is TGCAGTGCTACAGTCGACAGAAACACTGAAGCTTTCTTT.

The J gene is TRBJ2-7, the V gene TRBV9; TRBD1 is a possible D gene (6 bases). CDR1 is SGDLS, CDR2 YYNGEE, per germline. The V end lost 6 bases, the J end lost 2 bases, and 15 bases lay between the germline ends. The CDR3 length is 14 residues. For the CDR3, the DNA is TGTGCCAGCACCCTAGGACAGTTCCCCTACGAGCAGTACTTC. Protein sequence: CASTLGQFPYEQYF.

This clonotype was observed many times. This sequence joins TRBV4-3 and TRBJ1-2, with D unresolved. V gave up 3 bases and J gave up 8 bases, with 28 bases separating them. CDR3 length equals 18 residues. From germline, CDR1 is LGHNA and CDR2 YSLEER. CDR3 nucleotides: TGCGCCAGCAGCCAGGGATACGGGCCTGCAGCTGTACCGGGAGGCTACACCTTC. This gives the protein CASSQGYGPAAVPGGYTF.

This sequence joins TRBV10-2 and TRBJ2-5; tentative D call: TRBD1 (6 bases). V was clipped by 7 bases and J by 4 bases, with 19 bases between them. Germline V gene data show CDR1 as WSHSY and CDR2 as SAAADI. The CDR3 sequence is 15 residues long. This CDR3 reads CASMDQGHSRETQYF. The CDR3 nucleotides are TGCGCCAGCATGGATCAGGGGCACTCACGAGAGACCCAGTACTTC.

This clonotype was observed once. It may be a read error: a sequence one base away is much more abundant. The chain is built from TRBV4-3 and TRBJ2-5; 11 bases are shared with TRBD2. This CDR3 comprises 15 residues. The germline CDR1 and CDR2 sequences are LGHNA and YSLEER. V lost 6 bases to trimming and J lost 4 bases; unmatched junction nucleotides: 7. In nucleotides, the CDR3 is TGCGCCAGCAGTCGGACTAGCGGGTTCCGAGAGACCCAGTACTTC. Its translation is CASSRTSGFRETQYF.

The chain employs TRBV20-1 and TRBJ2-3; D gene uncertain. The CDR3 length is 16 residues. Between the trimmed V and J ends, which lost 1 base and 0 bases, there was a span of 14 bases. Germline CDR1 DFQATT, CDR2 SNEGSKA (reference sequence). Here the CDR3 reads CSARGPRSISTDTQYF. CDR3 nucleotide sequence: TGCAGTGCTAGAGGCCCCAGGTCTATAAGCACAGATACGCAGTATTTT.